These 19 T cell receptor beta chains share one sample of origin, sequenced in a study of technical replicates of blood from several donors. Sequenced by immunoSEQ multiplex PCR; TCRdb stores in-frame clones only, minus some. The sample includes some 60,000 clones, 91% of them seen just once. Sequences were obtained from PBMCs. These receptors came from a human donor in good health. Some clones in this sample may be carry-over from other donors' samples.

The chain recombines TRBV5-8 with TRBJ2-2; maybe TRBD2 (6 bases). The CDR3 extends over 14 amino acids. Trimming pared 5 bases from V and 1 base from J, leaving 9 bases between. CDR1 is SGHTS, CDR2 YDEGEE, per germline. The CDR3 reads CASRLAENTGELFF. Written as DNA, the CDR3 is TGTGCCAGCAGATTAGCGGAGAACACCGGGGAGCTGTTTTTT.

V usage is TRBV5-1 and J usage is TRBJ2-5; possible D gene TRBD2, 7 bases. Trimming pared 4 bases from V and 1 base from J, leaving 17 bases between. There are 16 residues in the CDR3. The germline V gene has CDR1 SGHRS and CDR2 YFSETQ. The CDR3 DNA follows: TGCGCCAGCAGCCGCGGGGGCAGGAGGGGCCAAGAGACCCAGTACTTC. Protein: CASSRGGRRGQETQYF.

The chain combines TRBV6-6 with TRBJ2-5, with D unclear. The germline V gene has CDR1 MNHNY and CDR2 SVGAGI (reference sequence). There are 14 residues in the CDR3. Trimming removed 0 bases from V and 5 bases from J, with 10 bases in between. The CDR3, as DNA: TGTGCCAGCAGTTACTCGTGGTCCGAGGAGACCCAGTACTTC. As protein: CASSYSWSEETQYF.

The chain uses TRBV11-3 and TRBJ2-1, with 9 bases lining up with TRBD1. The CDR3 totals 13 residues. The V segment lost 5 bases and the J segment 12 bases; nucleotides outside the gene matches: 8. CDR1 is SGHNT, CDR2 YENEEA, per germline. The CDR3 region has the DNA TGTGCCAGCAGCCTATACAGGGGGCAGGTGCAGTTCTTC. This encodes CASSLYRGQVQFF.

This sequence joins TRBV10-1 and TRBJ1-5; no firm D call. CDR1 WNHNN and CDR2 SYGVQD come from the germline V gene (reference sequence). CDR3 length equals 13 residues. The germline V and J ends were trimmed by 5 bases and 6 bases, with 11 bases remaining between them. The CDR3 is CASSYRGFQPQHF. In nucleotides, the CDR3 is TGCGCCAGCAGTTACCGCGGGTTTCAGCCCCAGCATTTT.

This clone was seen more than once but under ten times. The chain carries TRBV2 and TRBJ2-5; 9 bases are a match to TRBD2. Germline V gives CDR1 SNHLY, CDR2 FYNNEI. V trimming: 6 bases; J trimming: 5 bases; junction bases outside the gene matches: 13. CDR3 length: 16 residues. CDR3 coding DNA: TGTGCCAGCAGGAGGATGGGGCGGGGGGGCCAGGAGACCCAGTACTTC. Its protein is CASRRMGRGGQETQYF.

V usage is TRBV18 and J usage is TRBJ1-5; D not resolved. The CDR3 totals 12 residues. V lost 5 bases to trimming and J lost 9 bases, with 11 bases between them. Germline V gives CDR1 KGHSH, CDR2 LQKENI. The CDR3 nucleotides are TGTGCCAGCTCATTTATGGGCTGGCCCCAGCATTTT. Its translation: CASSFMGWPQHF.

The genes are TRBV5-1 and TRBJ2-1; tentative D call: TRBD1 (5 bases). Germline assignment: CDR1 SGHRS and CDR2 YFSETQ. Trimming took 3 bases from V and 1 from J, leaving 14 bases between them. This CDR3 contains 16 residues. CDR3 in DNA: TGCGCCAGCAGCTCTACCTCAGGGTCGTCCTACAATGAGCAGTTCTTC. This sequence encodes CASSSTSGSSYNEQFF.

DNA for the CDR3: TGTGCCAGCTCACCAATGGACTTGATGGTGACCCAGTACTTC. It yields the protein CASSPMDLMVTQYF. The rearrangement links TRBV18 to TRBJ2-5, with a weak D call TRBD2 (5 bases). This CDR3 region has 14 residues. Germline CDR1 is KGHSH and CDR2 is LQKENI. Trimming took off 2 bases at V and 7 bases at J, with 14 bases between the two ends.

This chain links TRBV5-6 with TRBJ1-1, with a possible D match to TRBD1 (6 bases). The CDR3 has 16 amino acids. The V gene's germline CDR1 is SGHDT and CDR2 YYEEEE. V shed 4 bases and J shed 1 base, with 17 bases lying between them. The CDR3 here is CASSRNTGQSNTEAFF. In DNA form, the CDR3 reads TGTGCCAGCAGCCGCAATACCGGACAGTCGAACACTGAAGCTTTCTTT.

The chain employs TRBV5-6 and TRBJ2-3; TRBD2 aligns across 12 bases. Germline CDR1 and CDR2: SGHDT and YYEEEE. V lost 7 bases, J lost 5 bases, and 2 bases stayed unmatched. CDR3 length: 13 amino acids. CDR3 sequence: CASRLAGVDTQYF. As DNA, the CDR3 is TGTGCCAGCCGACTAGCGGGGGTAGATACGCAGTATTTT.

The genes are TRBV19 and TRBJ1-1; no firm D call. V gave up 8 bases and J gave up 0 bases, with 13 bases separating them. CDR1 is LNHDA and CDR2 is SQIVND in the germline V gene (reference sequence). CDR3 length: 14 amino acids. The CDR3 here is CASETPGLNTEAFF. DNA of the CDR3: TGTGCCAGTGAAACCCCCGGGTTGAACACTGAAGCTTTCTTT.

CDR3 region: CASSGDSGSYGYTF. The CDR3 region has the DNA TGTGCCAGCAGTGGGGACAGTGGTAGCTATGGCTACACCTTC. The chain recombines TRBV27 with TRBJ1-2; 7 bases map to TRBD1. The J segment lost 4 bases and the V segment lost 5 bases, leaving 7 bases of the junction unmatched. The CDR3 spans 14 residues. Germline V gene lookup returns CDR1 MNHEY and CDR2 SMNVEV (reference sequence).

The chain joins TRBV5-4 to TRBJ1-3, with 8 bases lining up with TRBD1. The germline CDR1 and CDR2 sequences are SGHNT and YYREEE (reference sequence). V gave up 0 bases and J gave up 0 bases; unmatched junction bases: 5. The CDR3 is 17 amino acids. Here the CDR3 reads CASSLGGDRSSGNTIYF. The CDR3 bases are TGTGCCAGCAGCTTGGGCGGGGACAGGAGCTCTGGAAACACCATATATTTT.

This chain links TRBV5-5 with TRBJ2-1; 7 bases map to TRBD1. This CDR3 has 12 amino acids. Germline V gene lookup returns CDR1 SGHKS and CDR2 YYEKEE (reference sequence). The V and J ends lost 4 bases and 11 bases, in that order; junction bases with no gene match: 6. The CDR3 loop is CASSKDRVKQFF. CDR3 bases: TGTGCCAGCAGCAAAGACAGGGTTAAGCAGTTCTTC.

The table lists this clone with a count of one. This chain connects TRBV20-1 to TRBJ2-1; 7 nucleotides agree with TRBD1. The CDR3 spans 11 residues. Unmatched junction bases numbered 6, after V lost 6 bases and J lost 10 bases. Germline loops: CDR1 DFQATT, CDR2 SNEGSKA (reference sequence). CDR3 amino acids: CSAQGVWEQFF. In nucleotides, the CDR3 is TGCAGTGCCCAGGGGGTGTGGGAGCAGTTCTTC.

V is TRBV29-1 and J is TRBJ2-7; 8 bases align to TRBD1. The CDR3 extends over 13 amino acids. Losses at the gene ends were 0 bases for V and 9 bases for J; bases not matched to a gene: 7. Germline CDR1 SQVTM, CDR2 ANQGSEA. The chain's CDR3 is CSVEDWQGAGQYF. CDR3 sequence (DNA): TGCAGCGTTGAAGATTGGCAGGGGGCAGGGCAGTACTTC.

This chain uses TRBV11-2 with TRBJ2-2, with D possibly matching TRBD1 (6 bases). Germline CDR1 SGHAT, CDR2 FQNNGV. The CDR3 has 14 residues. Trimming shortened V by 5 bases and J by 8 bases, and 15 bases separated the two germline ends. CDR3: CASSLWDKMGELFF. DNA for the CDR3: TGTGCCAGCAGCCTATGGGACAAGATGGGGGAGCTGTTTTTT.

The chain combines TRBV4-2 with TRBJ1-2; D may be TRBD1 (6 bases). V lost 4 bases to trimming and J lost 13 bases, with 19 bases between them. The CDR3 totals 13 residues. From germline, CDR1 is LGHNA and CDR2 YNFKEQ. The CDR3, as DNA: TGTGCCAGCAGCCCTCGGACAGTGTTGCTTCTCACCTTC. It translates to CASSPRTVLLLTF.